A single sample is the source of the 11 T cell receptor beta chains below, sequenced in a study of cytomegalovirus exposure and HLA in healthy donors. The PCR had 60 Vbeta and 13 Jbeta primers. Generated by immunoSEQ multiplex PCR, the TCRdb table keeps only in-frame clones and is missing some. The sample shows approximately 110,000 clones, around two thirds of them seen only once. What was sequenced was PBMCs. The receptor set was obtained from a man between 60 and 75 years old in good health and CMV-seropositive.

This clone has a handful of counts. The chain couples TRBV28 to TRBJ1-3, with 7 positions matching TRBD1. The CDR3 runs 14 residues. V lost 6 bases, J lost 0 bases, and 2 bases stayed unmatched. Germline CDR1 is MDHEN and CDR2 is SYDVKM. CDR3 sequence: CASRTGSSGNTIYF. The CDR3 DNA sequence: TGTGCCAGCAGGACAGGGAGCTCTGGAAACACCATATATTTT.

CDR3 bases: TGTGCCAGCAGTACATGGACAGGGGGAGATGAAAAACTGTTTTTT. Its protein product is CASSTWTGGDEKLFF. The V gene is TRBV28, the J gene TRBJ1-4, with TRBD1 matching over 10 bases. V lost 5 bases and J lost 6; bases outside the gene matches: 6. The germline gives CDR1 MDHEN, CDR2 SYDVKM. CDR3 length: 15 residues.

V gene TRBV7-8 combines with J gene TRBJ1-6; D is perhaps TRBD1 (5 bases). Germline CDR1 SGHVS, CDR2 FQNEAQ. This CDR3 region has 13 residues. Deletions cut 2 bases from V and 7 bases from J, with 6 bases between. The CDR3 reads CASSLPGNSPLHF. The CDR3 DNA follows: TGTGCCAGCAGCTTACCAGGGAATTCACCCCTCCACTTT.

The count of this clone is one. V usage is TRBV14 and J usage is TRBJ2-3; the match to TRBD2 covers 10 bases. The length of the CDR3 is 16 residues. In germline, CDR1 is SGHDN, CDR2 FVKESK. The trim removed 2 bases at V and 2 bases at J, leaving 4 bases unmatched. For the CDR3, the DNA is TGTGCCAGCAGCCAAAGACTAGCGGGCCACACAGATACGCAGTATTTT. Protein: CASSQRLAGHTDTQYF.

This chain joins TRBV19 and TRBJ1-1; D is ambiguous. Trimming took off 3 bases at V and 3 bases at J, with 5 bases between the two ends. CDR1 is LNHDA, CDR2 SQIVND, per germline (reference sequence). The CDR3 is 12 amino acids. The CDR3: CASSMGDTEAFF. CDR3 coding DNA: TGTGCCAGTAGTATGGGAGACACTGAAGCTTTCTTT.

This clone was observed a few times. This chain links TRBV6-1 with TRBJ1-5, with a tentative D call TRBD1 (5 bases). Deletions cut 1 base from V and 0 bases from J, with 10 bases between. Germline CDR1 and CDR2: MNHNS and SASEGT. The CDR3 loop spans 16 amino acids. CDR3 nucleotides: TGTGCCAGCAGTGAAGGGGGCGGTCATAGCAATCAGCCCCAGCATTTT. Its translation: CASSEGGGHSNQPQHF.

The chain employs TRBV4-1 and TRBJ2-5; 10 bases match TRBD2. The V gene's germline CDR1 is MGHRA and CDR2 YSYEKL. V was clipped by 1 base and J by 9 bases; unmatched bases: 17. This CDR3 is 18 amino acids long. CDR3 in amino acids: CASSQGISGGPRLGAQYF. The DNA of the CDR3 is TGCGCCAGCAGCCAAGGGATTAGCGGGGGGCCTCGCTTAGGGGCCCAGTACTTC.

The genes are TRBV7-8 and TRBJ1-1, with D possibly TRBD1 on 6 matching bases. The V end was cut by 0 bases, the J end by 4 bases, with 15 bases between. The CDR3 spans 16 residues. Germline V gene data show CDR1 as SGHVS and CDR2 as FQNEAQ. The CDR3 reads CASSLAYIGGLTEAFF. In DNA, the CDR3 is TGTGCCAGCAGCTTAGCGTATATCGGGGGGCTCACTGAAGCTTTCTTT.

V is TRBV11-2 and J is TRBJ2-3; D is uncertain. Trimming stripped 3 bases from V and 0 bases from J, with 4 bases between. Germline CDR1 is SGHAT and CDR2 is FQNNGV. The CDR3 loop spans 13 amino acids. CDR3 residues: CASSFLSTDTQYF. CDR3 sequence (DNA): TGTGCCAGCAGCTTCCTAAGCACAGATACGCAGTATTTT.

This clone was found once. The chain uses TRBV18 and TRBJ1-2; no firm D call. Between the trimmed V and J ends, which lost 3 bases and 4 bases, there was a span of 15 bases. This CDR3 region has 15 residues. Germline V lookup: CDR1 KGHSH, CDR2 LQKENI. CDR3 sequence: CASSPPSVSSYGYTF. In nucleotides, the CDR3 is TGTGCCAGCTCACCCCCATCAGTCTCCTCCTATGGCTACACCTTC.

The CDR3 DNA reads TGTGCCACCAGCCTGGGGACAGACTATGGCTACACCTTC. Its translation is CATSLGTDYGYTF. The J gene is TRBJ1-2, the V gene TRBV15; 7 nucleotides align to TRBD1. J lost 3 bases, V lost 5 bases, and 3 bases had no gene match. Germline assignment: CDR1 LNHNV and CDR2 YYDKDF (reference sequence). This CDR3 region has 13 residues.